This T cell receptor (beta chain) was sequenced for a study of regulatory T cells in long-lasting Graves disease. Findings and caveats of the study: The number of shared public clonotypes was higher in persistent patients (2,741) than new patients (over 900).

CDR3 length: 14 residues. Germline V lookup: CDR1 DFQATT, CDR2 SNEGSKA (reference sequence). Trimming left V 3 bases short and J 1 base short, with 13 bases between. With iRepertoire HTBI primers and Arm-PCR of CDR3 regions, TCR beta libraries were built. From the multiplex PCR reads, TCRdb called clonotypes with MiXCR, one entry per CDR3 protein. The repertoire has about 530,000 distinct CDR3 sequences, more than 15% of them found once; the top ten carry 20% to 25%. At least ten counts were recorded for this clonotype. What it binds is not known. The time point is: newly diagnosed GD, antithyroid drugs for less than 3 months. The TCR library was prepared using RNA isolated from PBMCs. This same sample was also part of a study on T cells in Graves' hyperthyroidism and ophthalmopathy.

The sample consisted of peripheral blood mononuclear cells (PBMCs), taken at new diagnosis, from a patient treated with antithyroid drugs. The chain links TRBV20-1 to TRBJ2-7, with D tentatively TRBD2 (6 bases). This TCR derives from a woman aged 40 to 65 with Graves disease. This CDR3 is CSASRTTFSYEQYF. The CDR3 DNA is TGCAGTGCTAGTAGGACTACCTTTTCCTACGAGCAGTACTTC.